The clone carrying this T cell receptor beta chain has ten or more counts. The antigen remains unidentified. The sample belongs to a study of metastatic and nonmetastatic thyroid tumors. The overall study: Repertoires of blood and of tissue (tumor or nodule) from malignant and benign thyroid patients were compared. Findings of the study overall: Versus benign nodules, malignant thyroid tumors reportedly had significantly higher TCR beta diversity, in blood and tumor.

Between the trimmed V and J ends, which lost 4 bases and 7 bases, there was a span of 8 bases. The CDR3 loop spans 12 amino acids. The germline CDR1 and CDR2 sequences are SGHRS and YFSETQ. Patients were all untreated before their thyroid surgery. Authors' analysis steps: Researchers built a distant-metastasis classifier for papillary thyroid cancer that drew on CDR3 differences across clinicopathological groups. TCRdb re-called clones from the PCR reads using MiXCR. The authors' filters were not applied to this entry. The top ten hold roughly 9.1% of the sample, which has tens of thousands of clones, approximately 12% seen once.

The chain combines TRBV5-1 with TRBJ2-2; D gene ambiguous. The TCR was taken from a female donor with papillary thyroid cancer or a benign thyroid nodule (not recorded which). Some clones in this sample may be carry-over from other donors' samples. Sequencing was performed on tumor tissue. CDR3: CASSPSNGELFF. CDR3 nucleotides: TGCGCCAGCAGCCCATCTAACGGGGAGCTGTTTTTT.